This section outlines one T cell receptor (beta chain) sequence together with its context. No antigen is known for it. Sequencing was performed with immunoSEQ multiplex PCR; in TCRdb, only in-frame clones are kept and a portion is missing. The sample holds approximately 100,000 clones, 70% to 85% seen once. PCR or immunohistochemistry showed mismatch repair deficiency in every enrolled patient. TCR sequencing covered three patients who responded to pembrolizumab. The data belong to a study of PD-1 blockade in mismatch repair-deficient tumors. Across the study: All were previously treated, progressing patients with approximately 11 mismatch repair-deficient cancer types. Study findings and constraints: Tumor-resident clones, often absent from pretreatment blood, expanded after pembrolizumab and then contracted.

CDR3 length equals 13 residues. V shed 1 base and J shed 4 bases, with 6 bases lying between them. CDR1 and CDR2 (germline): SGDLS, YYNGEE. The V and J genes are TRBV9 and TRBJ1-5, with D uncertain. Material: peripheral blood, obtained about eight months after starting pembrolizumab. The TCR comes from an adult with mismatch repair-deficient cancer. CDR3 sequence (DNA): TGTGCCAGCAGCGTAACCTCTAATCAGCCCCAGCATTTT. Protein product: CASSVTSNQPQHF.